Each of the 26 T cell receptor beta chains below was sequenced from the same sample in a study of shared clonotypes between healthy human individuals. Measured with immunoSEQ multiplex PCR; TCRdb has only the in-frame clones, and not every one. Of more than 400,000 clones in the sample, about 78% are singletons; the top ten hold 12%. What was sequenced was PBMCs. Receptors were obtained from a woman in her 40s in good health. Some clones in this sample may be carry-over from other donors' samples.

This clone occurred once. The DNA for the CDR3 is TGTGCCAGCAGTGAAGCTAGGCAGGGGGTCGGGCCCCAGCATTTT. It codes for CASSEARQGVGPQHF. The chain links TRBV6-1 to TRBJ1-5; TRBD1 matches 7 bases. In germline, CDR1 is MNHNS, CDR2 SASEGT. Germline trimming cut 0 bases from V and 9 bases from J; bases unmatched to any gene: 8. There are 15 residues in the CDR3.

The chain recombines TRBV19 with TRBJ2-3, with D maybe TRBD2 (6 bases). Trimming cost V 9 bases and J 0 bases, with 19 bases left between them. Germline V CDR1 and CDR2: LNHDA, SQIVND (reference sequence). The CDR3 is made up of 16 amino acids. This CDR3 reads CASNPAGTRSTDTQYF. CDR3 DNA sequence: TGTGCCAGCAACCCAGCCGGGACTCGGAGCACAGATACGCAGTATTTT.

The chain couples TRBV27 to TRBJ2-7; 10 bases match TRBD2. The CDR3 loop spans 17 amino acids. Germline V gene sequence: CDR1 MNHEY, CDR2 SMNVEV (reference sequence). V was clipped by 4 bases and J by 4 bases; unmatched bases: 13. CDR3 amino acids: CASSYRQGLAGVYEQYF. The CDR3 DNA reads TGTGCCAGCAGTTACCGCCAAGGGCTAGCGGGAGTGTACGAGCAGTACTTC.

V and J are TRBV28 and TRBJ2-3, with D maybe TRBD2 (6 bases). This CDR3 is 16 amino acids long. Germline CDR1 is MDHEN and CDR2 is SYDVKM. V lost 0 bases and J 5 bases, leaving 15 bases between the germline ends. CDR3 region: CASSLWAAAGGDTQYF. CDR3 DNA sequence: TGTGCCAGCAGTTTATGGGCCGCCGCCGGGGGAGATACGCAGTATTTT.

The chain couples TRBV6-1 to TRBJ1-5; D unresolved. Looked up from germline, CDR1 is MNHNS and CDR2 is SASEGT. The CDR3 sequence is 15 residues long. Trimming stripped 1 base from V and 0 bases from J, with 7 bases between. For the CDR3, the DNA is TGTGCCAGCAGTGAAGGAGATTATAGCAATCAGCCCCAGCATTTT. Residues: CASSEGDYSNQPQHF.

The V gene is TRBV7-7, the J gene TRBJ2-1; the match to TRBD2 covers 10 bases. The germline gives CDR1 SSHAT, CDR2 FNYEAQ (reference sequence). Trimming took 2 bases from V and 8 from J; bases not matched to a gene: 9. The length of the CDR3 is 16 residues. Written as DNA, the CDR3 is TGTGCCAGCAGCTTATTGCCTAGCGGGAGTAGAGATGAGCAGTTCTTC. The encoded protein is CASSLLPSGSRDEQFF.

The CDR3 loop is CASSLVAGGSYNEQFF. Here the CDR3 DNA reads TGTGCCAGCAGCTTAGTGGCGGGAGGATCCTACAATGAGCAGTTCTTC. The chain has TRBV7-2 and TRBJ2-1, with 8 bases lining up with TRBD2. The CDR3 covers 16 residues. Germline CDR1 SGHTA, CDR2 FQGNSA. Trimming at V came to 1 base and at J to 1 base, leaving 3 bases not matched to a gene. Drawing the rest from reference TRBV7-2 and TRBJ2-1, the complete variable domain is GAGVSQSPSNKVTEKGKDVELRCDPISGHTALYWYRQSLGQGLEFLIYFQGNSAPDKSGLPSDRFSAERTGGSVSTLTIQRTQQEDSAVYLCASSLVAGGSYNEQFFGPGTRLTVL.

The chain combines TRBV10-1 with TRBJ2-7; perhaps TRBD2 as D (5 bases). Trimming removed 0 bases from V and 9 bases from J, with 15 bases in between. The CDR3 is made up of 14 amino acids. Germline-derived CDR1 and CDR2 are WNHNN and SYGVQD (reference sequence). The CDR3 DNA reads TGCGCCAGCAGTGAGTCTCCCGCGGTTCGGGGGCAGTACTTC. Amino acids: CASSESPAVRGQYF.

The V gene is TRBV30, the J gene TRBJ2-3; 8 positions agree with TRBD2. The CDR3 sequence is 15 residues long. From germline, CDR1 is GTSNPN and CDR2 SVGIG (reference sequence). The ends lost 0 bases at V and 2 bases at J; junction bases unmatched: 4. The CDR3 sequence: CAWSVTSGYTDTQYF. As DNA, the CDR3 is TGTGCCTGGAGTGTTACTAGCGGATACACAGATACGCAGTATTTT.

The gene calls are TRBV28 and TRBJ1-5; a weak D match, TRBD1 (5 bases). This CDR3 contains 13 residues. CDR1 is MDHEN, CDR2 SYDVKM, per germline. V lost 7 bases and J 7 bases, leaving 14 bases between the germline ends. The CDR3 DNA is TGTGCCAGCATGGGGGTTTTAGGCCAGCCCCAGCATTTT. It codes for CASMGVLGQPQHF. The full variable domain, with the rest looked up from reference TRBV28 and TRBJ1-5, is DVKVTQSSRYLVKRTGEKVFLECVQDMDHENMFWYRQDPGLGLRLIYFSYDVKMKEKGDIPEGYSVSREKKERFSLILESASTNQTSMYLCASMGVLGQPQHFGDGTRLSIL.

The chain recombines TRBV6-1 with TRBJ2-3, with 8 nucleotides matching TRBD1. The CDR3 runs 14 residues. V dropped 7 bases and J dropped 6; count of bases not matched to a gene: 9. Germline CDR1 and CDR2: MNHNS and SASEGT. This CDR3 is CASINRGVGDTQYF. The CDR3 DNA is TGTGCCAGCATCAACAGGGGGGTCGGGGATACGCAGTATTTT.

A few counts support this clone. The chain combines TRBV20-1 with TRBJ1-1, with no clear D. V was trimmed by 1 base and J by 7 bases, leaving 1 base between them. CDR3 length equals 9 residues. CDR1 is DFQATT, CDR2 SNEGSKA, per germline (reference sequence). The CDR3 reads CSARVEAFF. CDR3 nucleotides: TGCAGTGCTAGAGTTGAAGCTTTCTTT.

The V call is TRBV4-2, the J call TRBJ2-3, with 8 bases aligning to TRBD2. This CDR3 is 16 amino acids long. Germline V gives CDR1 LGHNA, CDR2 YNFKEQ. V lost 0 bases, J lost 5 bases, and 7 bases stayed unmatched. The CDR3 nucleotides are TGTGCCAGCAGCCAAGACGGTCCGGGAGGGGTAGATACGCAGTATTTT. Protein: CASSQDGPGGVDTQYF.

There are a few counts of this clone. The rearrangement uses TRBV6-5 and TRBJ2-7, with D perhaps matching TRBD2 (5 bases). Trimming cost V 7 bases and J 1 base, with 14 bases left between them. The CDR3 totals 14 residues. CDR1 is MNHEY, CDR2 SVGAGI, per germline. The CDR3 reads CASKPGRGSYEQYF. The CDR3 nucleotides read TGTGCCAGCAAGCCCGGGCGAGGGTCCTACGAGCAGTACTTC.

This chain connects TRBV6-6 to TRBJ2-3; 8 positions agree with TRBD2. The CDR3 runs 14 residues. CDR1 is MNHNY and CDR2 is SVGAGI in the germline V gene (reference sequence). After removal of 3 bases from V and 6 bases from J, the junction contained 5 bases not matched to a gene. CDR3 sequence (DNA): TGTGCCAGCAGTTATGACGGGAGGGTTGATACGCAGTATTTT. This codes for CASSYDGRVDTQYF.

The chain has TRBV2 and TRBJ2-3; TRBD1 matches 7 bases. V was clipped by 2 bases and J by 11 bases; unmatched bases: 10. There are 14 residues in the CDR3. CDR1 is SNHLY and CDR2 is FYNNEI in the germline V gene. In DNA form, the CDR3 reads TGTGCCAGCAGTGAATCGGGACAGATGACGGGGCAGTATTTT. It translates to CASSESGQMTGQYF.

The chain couples TRBV5-1 to TRBJ2-1; 9 bases line up with TRBD1. V dropped 5 bases and J dropped 2; count of bases not matched to a gene: 5. Germline lookup yields CDR1 SGHRS and CDR2 YFSETQ. CDR3 length equals 15 residues. Here the CDR3 DNA reads TGCGCCAGCAGTGAGGGACAGGGACCCTACAATGAGCAGTTCTTC. It translates to CASSEGQGPYNEQFF.

The chain recombines TRBV7-2 with TRBJ2-5; 9 bases line up with TRBD2. The CDR3 length is 16 residues. V lost 4 bases and J lost 7; bases outside the gene matches: 13. CDR1 and CDR2 (germline): SGHTA, FQGNSA. In DNA, the CDR3 is TGTGCCAGCAGCTCCCCGGGCGCGACTAGCGGATCGACCCAGTACTTC. Its translation: CASSSPGATSGSTQYF.

The CDR3 spells CASSPRFSGRLADTQYF. CDR3 nucleotide sequence: TGTGCCAGCAGCCCAAGATTCAGCGGGAGGTTGGCAGATACGCAGTATTTT. The genes are TRBV14 and TRBJ2-3, with TRBD2 matching 9 bases. CDR1 and CDR2 from the germline V gene are SGHDN and FVKESK. Trimming at V came to 4 bases and at J to 4 bases, leaving 12 bases not matched to a gene. CDR3 length: 17 amino acids.

The chain joins TRBV7-2 to TRBJ2-3; 10 bases are a match to TRBD2. After removal of 0 bases from V and 4 bases from J, the junction contained 16 bases not matched to a gene. CDR1 and CDR2 (germline): SGHTA, FQGNSA. CDR3 length: 20 residues. This CDR3 reads CASSLAAPPLLAGFSDTQYF. CDR3 coding DNA: TGTGCCAGCAGCTTAGCTGCCCCCCCCCTACTAGCGGGATTTTCAGATACGCAGTATTTT.

This clone was detected once. This chain joins TRBV5-5 and TRBJ2-1; D is ambiguous. CDR1 and CDR2 from the germline V gene are SGHKS and YYEKEE (reference sequence). The CDR3 loop spans 11 amino acids. The V gene lost 3 bases and the J gene lost 8 bases, with 6 bases spanning the gap. This CDR3 reads CASSYVDEQFF. In DNA form, the CDR3 reads TGTGCCAGCAGCTATGTCGATGAGCAGTTCTTC.

There are a few counts of this clone. V and J are TRBV4-1 and TRBJ2-3; 15 bases line up with TRBD2. The CDR3 length is 20 residues. V shed 2 bases, J shed 1 base, and the junction held 10 bases outside the gene matches. The germline V gene encodes CDR1 MGHRA and CDR2 YSYEKL. Here the CDR3 reads CASSQLGLAGGLVGTDTQYF. CDR3 sequence (DNA): TGCGCCAGCAGCCAACTGGGACTAGCGGGAGGTCTAGTTGGCACAGATACGCAGTATTTT.

The V call is TRBV18, the J call TRBJ2-5; TRBD2 aligns across 12 bases. The CDR3 length is 16 residues. V shed 0 bases and J 5 bases; nucleotides not matched to a gene: 4. Germline V gene lookup returns CDR1 KGHSH and CDR2 LQKENI. CDR3 residues: CASSPPPLAGGETQYF. Written as DNA, the CDR3 is TGTGCCAGCTCACCACCCCCACTAGCGGGAGGCGAGACCCAGTACTTC.

This clone was seen ten or more times. The genes are TRBV7-7 and TRBJ2-5; 10 nucleotides align to TRBD1. Germline V gene data show CDR1 as SSHAT and CDR2 as FNYEAQ (reference sequence). V trimming: 5 bases; J trimming: 5 bases; junction bases outside the gene matches: 8. The CDR3 has 15 amino acids. CDR3 region: CASSPRDRGLETQYF. In nucleotides, the CDR3 is TGTGCCAGCAGCCCCCGGGACAGGGGATTGGAGACCCAGTACTTC. The variable domain in full, completed from reference TRBV7-7 and TRBJ2-5, reads GAGVSQSPRYKVTKRGQDVTLRCDPISSHATLYWYQQALGQGPEFLTYFNYEAQPDKSGLPSDRFSAERPEGSISTLTIQRTEQRDSAMYRCASSPRDRGLETQYFGPGTRLLVL.

The gene calls are TRBV11-2 and TRBJ2-3; a possible D gene is TRBD2 (6 bases). CDR1 and CDR2 from the germline V gene are SGHAT and FQNNGV. The CDR3 covers 15 residues. Trimming stripped 5 bases from V and 5 bases from J, with 17 bases between. Written as DNA, the CDR3 is TGTGCCAGCAGCCACGGGACTTTCCGAGGAGATACGCAGTATTTT. Protein sequence: CASSHGTFRGDTQYF. The full variable domain, with the rest looked up from reference TRBV11-2 and TRBJ2-3, is EAGVAQSPRYKIIEKRQSVAFWCNPISGHATLYWYQQILGQGPKLLIQFQNNGVVDDSQLPKDRFSAERLKGVDSTLKIQPAKLEDSAVYLCASSHGTFRGDTQYFGPGTRLTVL.

The J gene is TRBJ2-3, the V gene TRBV7-9, with no clear D. CDR1 is SEHNR and CDR2 is FQNEAQ in the germline V gene (reference sequence). This CDR3 region has 15 residues. The ends were cut back, 5 bases at V and 0 bases at J, with 12 bases in the middle. The CDR3: CASSLGRASTDTQYF. The DNA for the CDR3 is TGTGCCAGCAGCCTAGGACGGGCCAGCACAGATACGCAGTATTTT.